These T cell receptor beta chains were read from a single sample in a study of beta chain features in type 1 diabetes. Measured with immunoSEQ multiplex PCR; TCRdb has only the in-frame clones, and not every one. Seen here are 150,000 to 200,000 clones, around 63% observed once, and the top ten hold roughly 0.095%. The material sequenced was naive CD4+ T cells from blood. The receptors were gathered from a man aged 25 to 45 with type 1 diabetes. Each CDR3 is given with its conserved first and last residue. A D gene is named only where the DNA matches it firmly. A clone size is listed for some rows: how often the clone was seen (once, few, many), or a class if it is expanded.

TRBD2	TRBV29-1	NA	TRBJ2-3	TGCAGCGTAGGAGCGGGGGTGGGCACAGATACGCAGTATTTT	CSVGAGVGTDTQYF
NA	TRBV30	few	TRBJ1-6	TGTGCCTGGATTCGACAGGCGGGTTCACCCCTCCACTTT	CAWIRQAGSPLHF
NA	TRBV18	NA	TRBJ2-3	TGTGCCAGCTCCCGTAAAGGAGATACGCAGTATTTT	CASSRKGDTQYF
NA	TRBV28	NA	TRBJ1-2	TGTGCCAGCAGGATTAAGGTCGGCGGCTACACCTTC	CASRIKVGGYTF
NA	TRBV11-2	NA	TRBJ2-7	TGTGCCAGCAGCTCCTCCTACGAGCAGTACTTC	CASSSSYEQYF
NA	TRBV7-9	NA	TRBJ1-3	TGTGCCAGCAGCTTAACAGCCTTCTCTGGAAACACCATATATTTT	CASSLTAFSGNTIYF
NA	TRBV29-1	NA	TRBJ1-2	TGCAGCGTTGTTAAAAGCAGGGCAGGAGATGGCTACACCTTC	CSVVKSRAGDGYTF
TRBD1	TRBV27	NA	TRBJ1-6	TGTGCCAGCAGTTTGACAGGAGACAGGGAACCCCTCCACTTT	CASSLTGDREPLHF
TRBD1	TRBV9	few	TRBJ1-6	TGTGCCAGCAGCAATCTCCGGGACAGGGTCTCACCCCTCCACTTT	CASSNLRDRVSPLHF
NA	TRBV2	NA	TRBJ1-2	TGTGCCAGCAGTGCTCTCCTGAGTAGCTATGGCTACACCTTC	CASSALLSSYGYTF
NA	TRBV5-1	NA	TRBJ2-5	TGCGCCAGCAGCATCTACCAAGAGACCCAGTACTTC	CASSIYQETQYF
NA	TRBV23-1	once	TRBJ2-2	TGCGCCAGCAGTCAATCAGAGGACCGAGGCGGAGGGGAGCTGTTTTTT	CASSQSEDRGGGELFF
NA	TRBV29-1	NA	TRBJ1-1	TGCAGCGCCGCAGGCGGAAAGACTGAAGCTTTCTTT	CSAAGGKTEAFF
TRBD1	TRBV15	NA	TRBJ2-7	TGTGCCACCAGCAGAGGAGGGGACAGTTTCTACGAGCAGTACTTC	CATSRGGDSFYEQYF
NA	TRBV9	NA	TRBJ1-6	TGTGCCAGCAGCGTAGGGGTACAGCAGAATTCACCCCTCCACTTT	CASSVGVQQNSPLHF
NA	TRBV29-1	NA	TRBJ2-7	TGCAGCGTTATTTTAGGCGGCTACGAGCAGTACTTC	CSVILGGYEQYF
NA	TRBV15	few	TRBJ2-7	TGTGCCACCAGCAGAGAACGGGGAAGCTCCTACGAGCAGTACTTC	CATSRERGSSYEQYF
TRBD1	TRBV18	NA	TRBJ2-7	TGTGCCAGCTCAACCGGGACAGACGAGCAGTACTTC	CASSTGTDEQYF
TRBD1	TRBV7-2	NA	TRBJ2-3	TGTGCCAGCAGCTCGACAGGGCGTACGCAGTATTTT	CASSSTGRTQYF
TRBD1	TRBV5-1	NA	TRBJ1-1	TGCGCCAGCAGCTTGGTGGGACAGGGGAACACTGAAGCTTTCTTT	CASSLVGQGNTEAFF
TRBD2	TRBV28	NA	TRBJ2-1	TGTGCCAGCAGCCCCCTTGGACTAGCGGGGGGGCGTGAGCAGTTCTTC	CASSPLGLAGGREQFF
NA	TRBV7-2	NA	TRBJ2-7	TGTGCCAGCAGCCCCGACAGGCGGTACGAGCAGTACTTC	CASSPDRRYEQYF
NA	TRBV4-3	NA	TRBJ1-2	TGCGCCAGCAGCCAAGAGGGGCCTTGGAACGGCTACACCTTC	CASSQEGPWNGYTF
NA	TRBV2	few	TRBJ2-5	TGTGCCAGCAACCTGGACTGGCAAGAGACCCAGTACTTC	CASNLDWQETQYF
TRBD1	TRBV27	NA	TRBJ2-3	TGTGCCAGCAGTTATGACAGGGCTACAGATACGCAGTATTTT	CASSYDRATDTQYF
NA	TRBV9	few	TRBJ1-6	TGTGCCAGCAGCGGAGCCTATAGGAACTCACCCCTCCACTTT	CASSGAYRNSPLHF
NA	TRBV23-1	NA	TRBJ1-1	TGCGCCAGCAGTGCCTCCGGACAGATGAACACTGAAGCTTTCTTT	CASSASGQMNTEAFF
NA	TRBV6-5	NA	TRBJ2-1	TGTGCCAGCAGTTCGGATGAAAATGAGCAGTTCTTC	CASSSDENEQFF
TRBD1	TRBV30	NA	TRBJ1-4	TGTGCCTGGAGCGGACAGGGTCCCATAGAAAAACTGTTTTTT	CAWSGQGPIEKLFF
NA	TRBV9	NA	TRBJ2-5	TGTGCCAGCAGCGTAGCTAGTCGAGAGACCCAGTACTTC	CASSVASRETQYF
NA	TRBV13	NA	TRBJ2-7	TGTGCCAGCAGCTTATACCCCATAGGTAACGAGCAGTACTTC	CASSLYPIGNEQYF
NA	TRBV18	NA	TRBJ1-1	TGTGCCAGCACTAGGACAGTCATGAACACTGAAGCTTTCTTT	CASTRTVMNTEAFF
NA	TRBV15	NA	TRBJ2-7	TGTGCCACCAGCAGAGAACGTATAGCTCACGAGCAGTACTTC	CATSRERIAHEQYF
NA	TRBV7-2	NA	TRBJ2-5	TGTGCCAGCCGTAAACTAAGGGGGGCCGGAGAGACCCAGTACTTC	CASRKLRGAGETQYF
NA	TRBV4-3	NA	TRBJ1-3	TGCGCCAGCAGCCAAGATCGAACAGCTGGAAACACCATATATTTT	CASSQDRTAGNTIYF
NA	TRBV29-1	NA	TRBJ2-3	TGCAGCGTCCCCTGGGGGTACTCCGTGTCAGATACGCAGTATTTT	CSVPWGYSVSDTQYF
TRBD1	TRBV5-6	NA	TRBJ2-7	TGTGCCAGCAGATTGACAGGGGGCTCCTACGAGCAGTACTTC	CASRLTGGSYEQYF
TRBD1	TRBV4-3	few	TRBJ2-1	TGCGCCAGCAGCCAAGCTAGCAGGGGGCATGTTGAGCAGTTCTTC	CASSQASRGHVEQFF
NA	TRBV7-9	NA	TRBJ2-3	TGTGCCAGCAGTGATCTTGGGGATACGCAGTATTTT	CASSDLGDTQYF
TRBD2	TRBV15	NA	TRBJ2-3	TGTGCCACCAGCCCTCGGACTAGCGGGGGGGCCTCCGTCCTCACAGATACGCAGTATTTT	CATSPRTSGGASVLTDTQYF
TRBD1	TRBV7-2	once	TRBJ2-6	TGTGCCAGCAGCTTACCGGGACAGGGAGACTCTGGGGCCAACGTCCTGACTTTC	CASSLPGQGDSGANVLTF
NA	TRBV4-3	few	TRBJ1-5	TGCGCCAGCAGCCAACAGGAGGATCAGCCCCAGCATTTT	CASSQQEDQPQHF
NA	TRBV25-1	NA	TRBJ1-2	TGTGCCAGCAGTGAATTCAGGGACACCTCTGAAGACTACACCTTC	CASSEFRDTSEDYTF
TRBD2	TRBV7-2	few	TRBJ2-4	TGTGCCAGCAGCACAGGACTAGCGGGGCTAGTAGCCAAAAACATTCAGTACTTC	CASSTGLAGLVAKNIQYF
NA	TRBV5-6	NA	TRBJ1-5	TGTGCCAGCAGCTTGTCGGCAGAGCAAAATAGCAATCAGCCCCAGCATTTT	CASSLSAEQNSNQPQHF
TRBD2	TRBV7-2	NA	TRBJ2-3	TGTGCCAGCAGCTTCCTCCGCGGGGGTTTCACAGATACGCAGTATTTT	CASSFLRGGFTDTQYF
TRBD1	TRBV12-5	once	TRBJ2-3	TGTGCTAGTGGTTTGGGTTCTTCGGGACAGATAGTCACAGATACGCAGTATTTT	CASGLGSSGQIVTDTQYF
TRBD1	TRBV29-1	few	TRBJ2-5	TGCAGCGTTCTACGACAGGGTGGGGAGACCCAGTACTTC	CSVLRQGGETQYF
NA	TRBV25-1	few	TRBJ1-2	TGTGCCAGCAGTGAACGGCACCTCTATGGCTACACCTTC	CASSERHLYGYTF
TRBD1	TRBV10-3	NA	TRBJ1-1	TGTGCCAGCAGTTATAGACAGGGCACTGAAGCTTTCTTT	CASSYRQGTEAFF
TRBD1	TRBV29-1	NA	TRBJ1-2	TGCAGCGTGACTACAGGGGGAGAGGGCTACACCTTC	CSVTTGGEGYTF
NA	TRBV29-1	few	TRBJ2-7	TGCAGCGTTGAAGGGGAGCAGGCAGAAGACGAGCAGTACTTC	CSVEGEQAEDEQYF
NA	TRBV11-2	NA	TRBJ2-3	TGTGCCAGCGCCTCGGGAGATACGCAGTATTTT	CASASGDTQYF
NA	TRBV6-5	NA	TRBJ1-2	TGTGCCAGCAGTTACTCGGGCAGGGGTTATGGCTACACCTTC	CASSYSGRGYGYTF
NA	TRBV7-9	few	TRBJ2-5	TGTGCCAGCAGCTTAGGGGCAGAAGAGACCCAGTACTTC	CASSLGAEETQYF